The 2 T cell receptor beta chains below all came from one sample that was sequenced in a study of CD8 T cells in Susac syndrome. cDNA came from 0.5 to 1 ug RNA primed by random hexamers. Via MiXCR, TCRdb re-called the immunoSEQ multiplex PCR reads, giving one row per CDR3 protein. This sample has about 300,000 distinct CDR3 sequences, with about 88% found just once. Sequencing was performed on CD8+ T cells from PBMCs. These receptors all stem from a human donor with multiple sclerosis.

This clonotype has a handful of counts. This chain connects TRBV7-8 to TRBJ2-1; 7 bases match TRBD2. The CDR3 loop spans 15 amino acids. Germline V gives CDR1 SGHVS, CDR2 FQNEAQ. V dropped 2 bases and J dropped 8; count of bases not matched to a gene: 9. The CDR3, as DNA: TGTGCCAGCAGCTTAAAACGGGAGGCCCGGGATGAGCAGTTCTTC. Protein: CASSLKREARDEQFF.

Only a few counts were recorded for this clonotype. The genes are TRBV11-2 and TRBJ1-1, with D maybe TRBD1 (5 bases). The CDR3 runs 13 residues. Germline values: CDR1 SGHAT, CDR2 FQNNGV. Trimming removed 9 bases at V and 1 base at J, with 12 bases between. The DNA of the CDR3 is TGTGCCAGTAGGGGACCGTGGAACACTGAAGCTTTCTTT. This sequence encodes CASRGPWNTEAFF.